Shown below are 3 T cell receptor beta chains from a single sample sequenced in a study of blood T cells in healthy people across ages. It was with a sample-barcoded 5' primer and a J-beta primer mix that a second PCR of about 6 to 12 cycles was run. TCRdb recomputed calls from the 5' RACE reads with MiXCR, one row per CDR3 protein. The profile shows around 800,000 distinct CDR3 sequences, about 26% of them singletons. These data also featured in a second study, about T cells of mothers and their children.

Sequenced material: blood. The source is a boy between 5 and 17 years old in good health.

This clonotype was seen more than once but under ten times. The chain links TRBV11-2 to TRBJ2-7; D is perhaps TRBD1 (6 bases). Germline V CDR1 and CDR2: SGHAT, FQNNGV. The CDR3 runs 14 residues. Trimming stripped 1 base from V and 3 bases from J, with 10 bases between. CDR3 nucleotide sequence: TGTGCCAGCAGCTTAGTACAGGGCAGCTACGAGCAGTACTTC. Translation gives CASSLVQGSYEQYF.

This clonotype occurred a few times. This sequence joins TRBV7-2 and TRBJ1-2; D gene uncertain. Germline loops: CDR1 SGHTA, CDR2 FQGNSA. CDR3 length: 14 residues. Trimming removed 7 bases at V and 7 bases at J, with 19 bases between. The CDR3 sequence: CASTYSGGNGGYTF. CDR3 sequence (DNA): TGTGCCAGCACCTACTCAGGAGGGAACGGTGGCTACACCTTC.

This clonotype was observed a handful of times. The chain carries TRBV7-2 and TRBJ2-1, with 10 bases fitting TRBD1. The junction had 20 bases not matched to a gene; V was cut back by 4 bases and J by 8 bases. This CDR3 is 19 amino acids long. Germline V gene lookup returns CDR1 SGHTA and CDR2 FQGNSA. Here the CDR3 DNA reads TGTGCCAGCAGCTCGGATCCGGGACAGGGGAAAAACAAGGCTGATGAGCAGTTCTTC. This encodes CASSSDPGQGKNKADEQFF. The full variable domain, in which reference TRBV7-2 and TRBJ2-1 provide the parts outside the CDR3, is GAGVSQSPSNKVTEKGKDVELRCDPISGHTALYWYRQSLGQGLEFLIYFQGNSAPDKSGLPSDRFSAERTGGSVSTLTIQRTQQEDSAVYLCASSSDPGQGKNKADEQFFGPGTRLTVL.